The clone carrying this T cell receptor beta chain was observed a single time. Germline loops: CDR1 MNHNS, CDR2 SASEGT. This CDR3 is 13 amino acids long. With 6 bases clipped from V and 4 bases from J, the junction kept 5 bases outside the gene matches. The sample comes from a study of Graves' ophthalmopathy and Graves' hyperthyroidism. Study at large: No treatment had been given when peripheral blood was collected at initial diagnosis.

As the template, RNA transcripts were used to amplify TCR beta CDR3 regions. Scientists carried out first-round RT-PCR using HTBI primers and then a second-round multiplex PCR. One entry per CDR3 protein, called by TCRdb with MiXCR from the multiplex PCR reads. This sample carries about 210,000 distinct CDR3 sequences, less than 30% of them seen once, and the ten largest clones take approximately 9%. Material: peripheral blood. The rearrangement links TRBV6-1 to TRBJ1-1; 7 bases agree with TRBD1. The receptor was derived from a man aged 50 or older with Graves' ophthalmopathy. CDR3 amino acids: CASRGGQVTEAFF. The DNA of the CDR3 is TGTGCCAGCAGAGGGGGCCAGGTCACTGAAGCTTTCTTT.